This T cell receptor beta chain derives from a study of spatial heterogeneity in lung cancer (dated by TCRdb to the late 2010s). Regarding the study in general: Beta-chain transcripts were consistently detected in greater numbers than alpha-chain transcripts, which likely reflects a higher abundance of beta-chain transcripts. The study linked features of the TCR repertoire to counts of nonsynonymous mutations, which were determined by whole-exome sequencing of tumor tissue. TCR alpha and beta repertoires were quantitatively compared across multiple tumor regions, matched nontumor lung and blood in non-small cell lung cancer. In the raw uncorrected reads, each unique combination of TCR and UMI appeared more than ten times on average. At surgery, both alpha and beta chains were TCR-sequenced in over 200 tumor regions, 63 to 80 matched nontumor lung samples and 50 to 60 PBMC samples.

The method behind the library was 5' RACE. Sequencing was performed on a NextSeq 500. In the TCR library protocol, a unique molecular identifier was attached to each TCR cDNA molecule so that PCR and sequencing errors could be corrected. The authors processed their data as follows. Decombinator tools were used for TCR identification, UMI-based error correction and CDR3 extraction. Expanded TCRs were defined as those above a frequency of 2 per 1,000, corresponding to the top 1% of the tumor frequency distribution. Renyi diversity was computed with the R vegan package after each repertoire had been subsampled 100 times to 5,000 TCRs. CDR3 similarity networks were built from amino acid triplet string-kernel similarity, connecting CDR3s with pairwise similarity above 0.82. TCRdb trimmed public reads at Q25 via fastp, called clones via MiXCR and kept in-frame beta chains. Here each entry gathers all rows of one CDR3 protein and keeps the most common genes and DNA. The V and J calls come from TCRdb's annotation, not from the publication. This sample gives some 64,000 distinct CDR3 sequences in total; about 8% of them show up just once. Roughly 16% of the sample is taken by the ten largest.

CDR1 is given as LGHDT and CDR2 as YNNKEL, both from the germline V gene (reference sequence). Taken from cysteine to phenylalanine, the CDR3 has 17 residues. Here the CDR3 DNA is all that survives: 51 bases in frame from base 1. Relative to germline, V is 0 bases shorter and J is 0 bases shorter, with 14 bases between their ends. The sample's time point label is to be understood as: sample taken at primary tumor resection. TCR sequencing used whole RNA extracted from tumor and nontumor lung tissue, or from cryopreserved PBMC samples, without cell sorting. The donors were 72 patients from the lung TRACERx cohort who had early-stage, untreated non-small cell lung cancer. Only patients for whom sufficient RNA was available from at least two tumor regions were selected for TCR sequencing. Overall study results and their limits: Additional single-cell paired TCR alpha and beta sequencing was considered necessary to confirm, at a functional level, the hypothesis that regional TCRs recognize regional mutations. Ubiquitous expanded tumor TCRs were found in blood more often at tumor resection than at routine follow-up.

A note on this clonotype: This receptor's antigen is unknown. One base away there is no much larger clone; base qualities are not given.

This receptor was identified in a female donor with early-stage non-small cell lung cancer. This chain joins TRBV3-1 to TRBJ1-1, with the D gene uncertain. This material consisted of PBMCs, taken at surgery. The CDR3 reads CASSQEPSSRVNTEAFF. The nucleotide sequence is TGTGCCAGCAGCCAAGAGCCTTCCTCCCGGGTGAACACTGAAGCTTTCTTT.